The 29 T cell receptor beta chains listed next were all sequenced from one sample in a study of shared clonotypes between healthy human individuals. CD45RO-negative CD8 cells positively selected for CCR7 made up the naive population, which excluded terminally differentiated effector memory CD45RA+ cells. Measured with immunoSEQ multiplex PCR; TCRdb has only the in-frame clones, and not every one. The table shows under 2,000,000 clones, with around 96% occurring only once. The sample was naive CD8+ T cells sorted from blood. The receptors stem from a man aged 18-30 years in good health.

V is TRBV7-9 and J is TRBJ2-7; unclear D gene. The CDR3 totals 14 residues. The V end lost 3 bases, the J end lost 7 bases, and 16 bases lay between the germline ends. Looked up from germline, CDR1 is SEHNR and CDR2 is FQNEAQ (reference sequence). This CDR3 reads CASSFGGLPREQYF. CDR3 bases: TGTGCCAGCAGCTTCGGCGGATTACCAAGGGAGCAGTACTTC.

The gene calls are TRBV29-1 and TRBJ2-1; no firm D call. The V gene's germline CDR1 is SQVTM and CDR2 ANQGSEA. The germline V and J ends were trimmed by 6 bases and 10 bases, with 13 bases remaining between them. The length of the CDR3 is 11 residues. The CDR3 coding sequence is TGCAGCGTGGGCCCGACTTACGAGCAGTTCTTC. It is translated as CSVGPTYEQFF.

This chain uses TRBV15 with TRBJ1-1; D may be TRBD1 (6 bases). V was trimmed by 3 bases and J by 1 base, leaving 12 bases between them. The CDR3 is made up of 15 amino acids. Per the germline V gene, CDR1 is LNHNV and CDR2 is YYDKDF (reference sequence). CDR3 amino acids: CATSSIQGWNTEAFF. DNA for the CDR3: TGTGCCACCAGCAGTATACAGGGATGGAACACTGAAGCTTTCTTT.

With regard to this clone: Other DNA sequences from this sample encode an identical CDR3 as well. The J gene is TRBJ2-1, the V gene TRBV9; 13 bases fit TRBD2. V lost 0 bases, J lost 6 bases, and 0 bases stayed unmatched. Per the germline V gene, CDR1 is SGDLS and CDR2 is YYNGEE. The CDR3 sequence is 15 residues long. CDR3: CASSVGTSGSNEQFF. The DNA for the CDR3 is TGTGCCAGCAGCGTAGGGACTAGCGGGAGCAATGAGCAGTTCTTC.

The gene calls are TRBV27 and TRBJ2-7; the D gene is possibly TRBD2 (6 bases). Germline lookup yields CDR1 MNHEY and CDR2 SMNVEV (reference sequence). The ends were cut back, 4 bases at V and 0 bases at J, with 16 bases in the middle. The CDR3 covers 16 residues. The CDR3 nucleotides are TGTGCCAGCAGTTCTTCCCGGGGGACCCGCTCCTACGAGCAGTACTTC. It is translated as CASSSSRGTRSYEQYF.

V usage is TRBV6-5 and J usage is TRBJ2-5; D gene uncertain. Trimming removed 6 bases from V and 3 bases from J, with 11 bases in between. CDR3 length equals 13 residues. Germline lookup yields CDR1 MNHEY and CDR2 SVGAGI. The CDR3 sequence is CASSTWGEETQYF. The CDR3 nucleotides read TGTGCCAGCAGCACATGGGGTGAAGAGACCCAGTACTTC.

This clone was seen once. This chain links TRBV9 with TRBJ2-1; 10 nucleotides line up with TRBD2. Germline CDR1 SGDLS, CDR2 YYNGEE. This CDR3 region has 15 residues. J was trimmed by 8 bases and V by 1 base; bases with no gene match: 6. CDR3 sequence reads: CASSVSGGAGDEQFF. CDR3 nucleotide sequence: TGTGCCAGCAGCGTAAGCGGGGGGGCCGGAGATGAGCAGTTCTTC.

Concerning this clone: The same CDR3 is also encoded by other DNA sequences in this sample. This chain joins TRBV27 and TRBJ2-1; D is unclear. The V gene lost 6 bases and the J gene lost 1 base, with 7 bases spanning the gap. The CDR3 length is 13 residues. The germline V gene encodes CDR1 MNHEY and CDR2 SMNVEV (reference sequence). CDR3 sequence: CASSPGSYNEQFF. The CDR3 bases are TGTGCCAGCAGCCCCGGATCCTACAATGAGCAGTTCTTC.

Turning to this clone: Additional DNA sequences in this sample encode the identical CDR3. The chain employs TRBV5-6 and TRBJ2-7, with a possible D match to TRBD1 (6 bases). CDR3 length: 14 amino acids. The V gene lost 0 bases and the J gene lost 3 bases, with 10 bases spanning the gap. In germline, CDR1 is SGHDT, CDR2 YYEEEE. This chain's CDR3 is CASSLGQALYEQYF. CDR3 nucleotide sequence: TGTGCCAGCAGCTTGGGACAGGCGCTCTACGAGCAGTACTTC.

This clone was seen a single time. V usage is TRBV2 and J usage is TRBJ2-1; 10 nucleotides match TRBD1. Germline V gene lookup returns CDR1 SNHLY and CDR2 FYNNEI. V gave up 6 bases and J gave up 4 bases; unmatched junction bases: 6. This CDR3 spans 15 amino acids. CDR3 DNA: TGTGCCAGCAGCGGAGACAGGGGGCCTTACAATGAGCAGTTCTTC. This encodes CASSGDRGPYNEQFF.

The chain links TRBV11-3 to TRBJ2-2; D gene uncertain. V lost 5 bases and J 6 bases, leaving 13 bases between the germline ends. Germline CDR1 reads SGHNT; CDR2 reads YENEEA. The CDR3 has 14 residues. The CDR3 sequence is CASSPSGVAGELFF. In nucleotides, the CDR3 is TGTGCCAGCAGCCCTAGTGGGGTCGCCGGGGAGCTGTTTTTT.

The rearrangement joins TRBV2 to TRBJ1-2, with D tentatively TRBD1 (5 bases). The V end lost 7 bases, the J end lost 4 bases, and 16 bases lay between the germline ends. This CDR3 region has 14 residues. The germline V gene has CDR1 SNHLY and CDR2 FYNNEI. In DNA form, the CDR3 reads TGTGCCAGCATCCCGGACGGAGGGGTCTATGGCTACACCTTC. Its protein product is CASIPDGGVYGYTF.

The chain links TRBV4-1 to TRBJ2-7, with 10 bases that match TRBD2. The CDR3 spans 17 residues. V shed 2 bases, J shed 0 bases, and the junction held 7 bases outside the gene matches. The V gene's germline CDR1 is MGHRA and CDR2 YSYEKL. The CDR3 loop reads CASSQLAGALRSYEQYF. CDR3 sequence (DNA): TGCGCCAGCAGCCAACTAGCGGGAGCTCTCCGCTCCTACGAGCAGTACTTC.

V gene TRBV6-1 combines with J gene TRBJ1-5, with a weak D call TRBD1 (5 bases). The V end was cut by 0 bases, the J end by 1 base, with 10 bases between. The CDR3 is 16 amino acids. Per the germline V gene, CDR1 is MNHNS and CDR2 is SASEGT. In DNA, the CDR3 is TGTGCCAGCAGTGAAGCCCCGGGGGGAAGCAATCAGCCCCAGCATTTT. Its translation: CASSEAPGGSNQPQHF.

This clone was recorded only once. The rearrangement links TRBV28 to TRBJ2-1; D remains ambiguous. Germline CDR1 is MDHEN and CDR2 is SYDVKM. Between the trimmed V and J ends, which lost 5 bases and 4 bases, there was a span of 18 bases. This CDR3 is 16 amino acids long. The CDR3 protein is CASSPLLGSPYNEQFF. The DNA for the CDR3 is TGTGCCAGCAGTCCTCTCCTAGGGTCCCCATACAATGAGCAGTTCTTC.

The chain combines TRBV7-8 with TRBJ2-7, with D possibly being TRBD2 (6 bases). The germline V and J ends were trimmed by 5 bases and 0 bases, with 11 bases remaining between them. CDR3 length equals 14 residues. From germline, CDR1 is SGHVS and CDR2 FQNEAQ. CDR3 in amino acids: CASSTRLGSYEQYF. The CDR3 DNA sequence: TGTGCCAGCAGCACCAGACTAGGCTCCTACGAGCAGTACTTC.

The V call is TRBV6-6, the J call TRBJ2-3; the match to TRBD1 covers 9 bases. J was trimmed by 6 bases and V by 5 bases; bases with no gene match: 3. Germline-derived CDR1 and CDR2 are MNHNY and SVGAGI (reference sequence). There are 13 residues in the CDR3. CDR3 amino acids: CASSDDRGDTQYF. The CDR3 coding sequence is TGTGCCAGCAGTGACGACAGGGGGGATACGCAGTATTTT.

V is TRBV2 and J is TRBJ2-1; D is uncertain. Trimming removed 6 bases at V and 9 bases at J, with 15 bases between. This CDR3 region has 13 residues. Germline CDR1 is SNHLY and CDR2 is FYNNEI. The CDR3 loop is CASSRGPAAEQFF. The DNA for the CDR3 is TGTGCCAGCAGCCGCGGACCCGCGGCTGAGCAGTTCTTC.

A word on this clone: The same CDR3 can be traced to other DNA sequences in this sample. J is TRBJ1-2 and V is TRBV7-9; TRBD1 matches 9 bases. V was pared by 4 bases and J by 4 bases, with 4 bases of the junction left unmatched. CDR3 length equals 14 residues. Germline CDR1 reads SEHNR; CDR2 reads FQNEAQ (reference sequence). The CDR3 spells CASSYPGQGYGYTF. The CDR3, as DNA: TGTGCCAGCAGCTATCCGGGACAGGGCTATGGCTACACCTTC.

This chain links TRBV30 with TRBJ2-1, with a weak D call TRBD1 (5 bases). The CDR3 covers 14 residues. Trimming removed 7 bases at V and 8 bases at J, with 21 bases between. Germline-derived CDR1 and CDR2 are GTSNPN and SVGIG (reference sequence). The CDR3 nucleotides read TGTGCCTTTTCCGTTCCTTTTGGGGCACATGAGCAGTTCTTC. This codes for CAFSVPFGAHEQFF. Complete variable domain (other parts from reference TRBV30 and TRBJ2-1): SQTIHQWPATLVQPVGSPLSLECTVEGTSNPNLYWYRQAAGRGLQLLFYSVGIGQISSEVPQNLSASRPQDRQFILSSKKLLLSDSGFYLCAFSVPFGAHEQFFGPGTRLTVL.

J is TRBJ2-3 and V is TRBV5-4, with 7 bases fitting TRBD2. The trim removed 4 bases at V and 3 bases at J, leaving 5 bases unmatched. The CDR3 extends over 14 amino acids. Germline CDR1 reads SGHNT; CDR2 reads YYREEE (reference sequence). The CDR3 loop is CASSRAGETDTQYF. As DNA, the CDR3 is TGTGCCAGCAGCCGCGCGGGGGAGACAGATACGCAGTATTTT. The entire variable domain, with the rest obtained from reference TRBV5-4 and TRBJ2-3, is as follows: ETGVTQSPTHLIKTRGQQVTLRCSSQSGHNTVSWYQQALGQGPQFIFQYYREEENGRGNFPPRFSGLQFPNYSSELNVNALELDDSALYLCASSRAGETDTQYFGPGTRLTVL.

The V gene is TRBV5-8, the J gene TRBJ2-1, with 13 positions matching TRBD2. The CDR3 consists of 16 residues. The germline V gene encodes CDR1 SGHTS and CDR2 YDEGEE. The trim removed 7 bases at V and 0 bases at J, leaving 4 bases unmatched. CDR3 amino acids: CASPRLAGGSYNEQFF. The CDR3 DNA is TGTGCCAGCCCCCGACTAGCGGGAGGCTCCTACAATGAGCAGTTCTTC.

This chain uses TRBV9 with TRBJ1-2; TRBD1 aligns across 8 bases. The V segment lost 4 bases and the J segment 7 bases; nucleotides outside the gene matches: 9. Germline V gene lookup returns CDR1 SGDLS and CDR2 YYNGEE. This CDR3 is built from 14 residues. CDR3 DNA: TGTGCCAGCAGCTCCGGACAGGGCTTTGGTGGCTACACCTTC. It yields the protein CASSSGQGFGGYTF.

This sequence joins TRBV4-1 and TRBJ2-5, with a tentative D call TRBD2 (5 bases). V gave up 0 bases and J gave up 5 bases, with 13 bases separating them. This CDR3 is 15 amino acids long. Germline loops: CDR1 MGHRA, CDR2 YSYEKL. The DNA of the CDR3 is TGCGCCAGCAGCCAAGATTTGAGGGATTGGGAGACCCAGTACTTC. This translates into CASSQDLRDWETQYF.

The CDR3 DNA sequence: TGTGCCAGCAGCTCCCAGACAGGAACTTACGAGCAGTACTTC. Amino acid sequence: CASSSQTGTYEQYF. The rearrangement links TRBV13 to TRBJ2-7, with D possibly being TRBD1 (6 bases). Trimming removed 4 bases from V and 4 bases from J, with 14 bases in between. The germline V gene encodes CDR1 PRHDT and CDR2 FYEKMQ (reference sequence). There are 14 residues in the CDR3.

In its sample, this clone was seen once. This sequence joins TRBV5-4 and TRBJ2-2, with TRBD2 as a possible D gene (6 bases). CDR3 size: 19 residues. Trimming shortened V by 4 bases and J by 7 bases, and 29 bases separated the two germline ends. In germline, CDR1 is SGHNT, CDR2 YYREEE (reference sequence). The CDR3 sequence is CASSESRTLGRLKGGELFF. Written as DNA, the CDR3 is TGTGCCAGCAGCGAGTCCAGAACTCTTGGGAGGCTAAAGGGCGGGGAGCTGTTTTTT.

The chain employs TRBV4-3 and TRBJ2-7; 8 bases line up with TRBD1. The V segment lost 0 bases and the J segment 3 bases; nucleotides outside the gene matches: 7. CDR3 length: 16 residues. Germline V CDR1 and CDR2: LGHNA, YSLEER. The CDR3 spells CASSQDPGTGFYEQYF. Here the CDR3 DNA reads TGCGCCAGCAGCCAAGATCCCGGGACAGGTTTCTACGAGCAGTACTTC.

The chain recombines TRBV2 with TRBJ1-6; 9 nucleotides align to TRBD1. V was pared by 6 bases and J by 5 bases, with 2 bases of the junction left unmatched. CDR1 SNHLY and CDR2 FYNNEI come from the germline V gene. The CDR3 is 14 amino acids. The CDR3 DNA is TGTGCCAGCAGATGGACAGGGGATAATTCACCCCTCCACTTT. Protein product: CASRWTGDNSPLHF.

The chain carries TRBV27 and TRBJ1-1, with 8 bases that match TRBD1. The CDR3 consists of 14 residues. V gave up 6 bases and J gave up 5 bases; unmatched junction bases: 8. Germline CDR1 reads MNHEY; CDR2 reads SMNVEV (reference sequence). The CDR3 nucleotides are TGTGCCAGCAGATACACACAGGGGGGAACTGAAGCTTTCTTT. It yields the protein CASRYTQGGTEAFF.